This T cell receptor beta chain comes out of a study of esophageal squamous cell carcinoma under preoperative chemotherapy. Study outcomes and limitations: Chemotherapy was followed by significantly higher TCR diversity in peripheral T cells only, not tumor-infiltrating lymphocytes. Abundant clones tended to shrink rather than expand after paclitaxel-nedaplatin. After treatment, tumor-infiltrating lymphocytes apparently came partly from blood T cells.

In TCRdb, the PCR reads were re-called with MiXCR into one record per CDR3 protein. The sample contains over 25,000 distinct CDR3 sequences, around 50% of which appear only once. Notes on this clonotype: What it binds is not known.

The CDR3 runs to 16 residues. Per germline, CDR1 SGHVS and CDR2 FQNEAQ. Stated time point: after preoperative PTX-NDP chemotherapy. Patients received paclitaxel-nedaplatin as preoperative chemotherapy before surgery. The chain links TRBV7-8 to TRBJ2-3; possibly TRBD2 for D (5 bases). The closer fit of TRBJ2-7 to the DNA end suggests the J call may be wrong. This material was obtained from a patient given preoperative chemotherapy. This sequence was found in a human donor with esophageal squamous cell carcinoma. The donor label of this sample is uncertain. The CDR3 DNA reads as TGTGCCAGCAGCGACCTGGCGCTGGGAGCCGGTGATACGCAGTACTTC. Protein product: CASSDLALGAGDTQYF.